Following are 27 T cell receptor beta chains from one sample sequenced in a study of cytomegalovirus exposure and HLA in healthy donors (TCRdb year 2017). The protocol used for the library was the immunoSEQ multiplex PCR assay. A mixture of 60 forward primers for TCR Vbeta segments and 13 reverse primers for TCR Jbeta segments was used in the multiplex PCR. The table was pulled from immuneACCESS by TCRdb, which kept in-frame rearrangements only. Such tables lose some clones; where checked, under half of the loss comes from unresolved V genes, and the rest has no known cause. The sample contains about 180,000 clones, approximately 73% of them found a single time. The biggest ten clones account for 2% to 3% of the sample. Sequences were obtained from PBMCs. Every receptor here comes from a woman in her twenties or thirties in good health and CMV-seropositive.

V and J are TRBV15 and TRBJ2-1; possible D gene TRBD1, 6 bases. The CDR3 is made up of 16 amino acids. Germline CDR1 reads LNHNV; CDR2 reads YYDKDF (reference sequence). V lost 0 bases and J 6 bases, leaving 15 bases between the germline ends. CDR3 DNA sequence: TGTGCCACCAGCAGAGATGGACAGCGCCTACCCAATGAGCAGTTCTTC. Translating gives CATSRDGQRLPNEQFF.

V and J are TRBV4-1 and TRBJ2-7, with 7 bases matching TRBD1. The CDR3 runs to 17 residues. Germline loops: CDR1 MGHRA, CDR2 YSYEKL. The V segment lost 3 bases and the J segment 3 bases; nucleotides outside the gene matches: 14. The CDR3 DNA follows: TGCGCCAGCAGCCAGATACAGGGGATAGATAGTAGCTACGAGCAGTACTTC. Translating it yields CASSQIQGIDSSYEQYF.

The CDR3: CASSLGTVSYEQYF. For the CDR3, the DNA is TGTGCCAGCAGCCTCGGGACAGTCTCCTACGAGCAGTACTTC. The chain links TRBV9 to TRBJ2-7; 7 bases are a match to TRBD1. V was clipped by 4 bases and J by 0 bases; unmatched bases: 4. The CDR3 is 14 amino acids. Germline assignment: CDR1 SGDLS and CDR2 YYNGEE.

The chain links TRBV7-8 to TRBJ2-1; D is undetermined. This CDR3 contains 15 residues. Germline assignment: CDR1 SGHVS and CDR2 FQNEAQ. V was clipped by 5 bases and J by 0 bases, with 11 bases between them. The CDR3 DNA follows: TGTGCCAGCAGCACCGACGGCGGCTCCTACAATGAGCAGTTCTTC. Protein product: CASSTDGGSYNEQFF.

V usage is TRBV5-1 and J usage is TRBJ2-1; 7 bases match TRBD2. Unmatched junction bases numbered 6, after V lost 2 bases and J lost 1 base. This CDR3 has 16 residues. Germline CDR1 reads SGHRS; CDR2 reads YFSETQ. This CDR3 is CASSFNGGRSYNEQFF. The CDR3 bases are TGCGCCAGCAGCTTTAACGGGGGGAGGTCCTACAATGAGCAGTTCTTC.

This chain connects TRBV5-4 to TRBJ1-1, with D perhaps TRBD1 (5 bases). The CDR3 extends over 15 amino acids. CDR1 and CDR2 (germline): SGHNT, YYREEE (reference sequence). V shed 2 bases and J shed 4 bases, with 15 bases lying between them. CDR3 bases: TGTGCCAGCAGCTTTGGGGGGAAGTGGATCACTGAAGCTTTCTTT. Its translation: CASSFGGKWITEAFF.

The chain is built from TRBV19 and TRBJ1-5, with D perhaps TRBD1 (5 bases). Germline CDR1 reads LNHDA; CDR2 reads SQIVND (reference sequence). There are 13 residues in the CDR3. V lost 9 bases to trimming and J lost 9 bases, with 18 bases between them. DNA for the CDR3: TGTGCCAGCCCGAAGGGTTACCAGGGGCCCCAGCATTTT. Protein sequence: CASPKGYQGPQHF.

The rearrangement joins TRBV7-2 to TRBJ2-5; possibly TRBD1 for D (5 bases). The CDR3 length is 13 residues. With 1 base removed from V and 3 bases from J, the gap between germline ends came to 6 bases. Germline CDR1 and CDR2: SGHTA and FQGNSA. The CDR3 loop is CASSLVREETQYF. The CDR3 DNA follows: TGTGCCAGCAGCTTAGTCAGGGAAGAGACCCAGTACTTC.

The rearrangement uses TRBV4-3 and TRBJ2-7; a possible D gene is TRBD1 (5 bases). Germline lookup yields CDR1 LGHNA and CDR2 YSLEER. The CDR3 sequence is 14 residues long. Trimming left V 2 bases short and J 6 bases short, with 14 bases between. CDR3 nucleotide sequence: TGCGCCAGCAGCCAAATCAGGGCCCAGGGCGAGCAGTACTTC. Translated: CASSQIRAQGEQYF.

V is TRBV29-1 and J is TRBJ2-1, with D perhaps matching TRBD1 (6 bases). The V and J ends lost 6 bases and 8 bases respectively, with 11 bases between them. Germline lookup yields CDR1 SQVTM and CDR2 ANQGSEA. The CDR3 length is 11 residues. CDR3 nucleotides: TGCAGCGTCACCCCAGGGGATGAGCAGTTCTTC. This gives the protein CSVTPGDEQFF.

The chain links TRBV19 to TRBJ2-2; the match to TRBD1 covers 8 bases. This CDR3 is built from 15 residues. Germline assignment: CDR1 LNHDA and CDR2 SQIVND (reference sequence). Trimming cost V 3 bases and J 6 bases; bases outside gene matches: 6. CDR3 sequence: CASSMGRGRPGELFF. In nucleotides, the CDR3 is TGTGCCAGTAGTATGGGCAGGGGGCGGCCCGGGGAGCTGTTTTTT.

The J gene is TRBJ1-3, the V gene TRBV13, with TRBD1 as a possible D gene (5 bases). The germline V gene has CDR1 PRHDT and CDR2 FYEKMQ (reference sequence). The CDR3 contains 15 residues. V was trimmed by 5 bases and J by 2 bases, leaving 13 bases between them. CDR3 sequence reads: CASSLTGGTGNTIYF. The CDR3 nucleotides are TGTGCCAGCAGCCTTACCGGGGGAACTGGAAACACCATATATTTT. Filled out from reference TRBV13 and TRBJ1-3, the complete variable domain reads AAGVIQSPRHLIKEKRETATLKCYPIPRHDTVYWYQQGPGQDPQFLISFYEKMQSDKGSIPDRFSAQQFSDYHSELNMSSLELGDSALYFCASSLTGGTGNTIYFGEGSWLTVV.

J is TRBJ1-6 and V is TRBV12-5; D might be TRBD1 (5 bases). The V gene lost 3 bases and the J gene lost 7 bases, with 7 bases spanning the gap. There are 13 residues in the CDR3. Germline lookup yields CDR1 LGHNT and CDR2 FRNRAP. The CDR3 region has the DNA TGTGCTAGTGGTTTTGGGGGGAATTCACCCCTCCACTTT. This gives the protein CASGFGGNSPLHF.

This clone was recorded a few times. J is TRBJ2-7 and V is TRBV5-6; D is unclear. The CDR3 has 15 residues. V was pared by 0 bases and J by 2 bases, with 12 bases between. CDR1 SGHDT and CDR2 YYEEEE come from the germline V gene. The CDR3 DNA reads TGTGCCAGCAGCTTGGCTAGGAAATATACCTACGAGCAGTACTTC. It is translated as CASSLARKYTYEQYF. Full variable domain (missing parts from reference TRBV5-6 and TRBJ2-7): DAGVTQSPTHLIKTRGQQVTLRCSPKSGHDTVSWYQQALGQGPQFIFQYYEEEERQRGNFPDRFSGHQFPNYSSELNVNALLLGDSALYLCASSLARKYTYEQYFGPGTRLTVT.

V is TRBV5-6 and J is TRBJ1-2; D might be TRBD1 (6 bases). V was pared by 3 bases and J by 4 bases, with 19 bases between. The CDR3 totals 16 residues. The V gene's germline CDR1 is SGHDT and CDR2 YYEEEE. CDR3 in DNA: TGTGCCAGCAGCTACCAACAGGGACAATTTCTCTATGGCTACACCTTC. This translates into CASSYQQGQFLYGYTF.

The chain couples TRBV5-1 to TRBJ2-7; perhaps TRBD1 as D (5 bases). This CDR3 has 16 amino acids. V lost 6 bases to trimming and J lost 3 bases, with 22 bases between them. Germline V lookup: CDR1 SGHRS, CDR2 YFSETQ. CDR3 coding DNA: TGCGCCAGCAAAGGTGGGGATGGCAGGGCGATCTACGAGCAGTACTTC. It is translated as CASKGGDGRAIYEQYF.

This clone was detected only a few times. The limits of the CDR3 on the DNA are not certain, so only TCRdb's listed CDR3 is given. The chain is built from TRBV5-1 and TRBJ2-7; TRBD1, the table's D call, lacks a check against the DNA. The germline V gene has CDR1 SGHRS and CDR2 YFSETQ. Ends included, the CDR3 has 15 residues. CDR3 in amino acids: CASSFGPGQSYEQYF.

J is TRBJ2-1 and V is TRBV4-3, with 9 bases identical to TRBD2. V trimming: 3 bases; J trimming: 7 bases; junction bases outside the gene matches: 13. The CDR3 is 17 residues long. Germline V lookup: CDR1 LGHNA, CDR2 YSLEER. CDR3 residues: CASSHARSRGGGNEQFF. DNA for the CDR3: TGCGCCAGCAGCCACGCCCGGTCGCGGGGGGGCGGGAATGAGCAGTTCTTC.

The chain employs TRBV28 and TRBJ1-4; possible D gene TRBD1, 5 bases. Between the trimmed V and J ends, which lost 6 bases and 0 bases, there was a span of 11 bases. From germline, CDR1 is MDHEN and CDR2 SYDVKM. The CDR3 is 15 residues long. The CDR3 DNA sequence: TGTGCCAGCAGCAGCGGGACGGCAACTAATGAAAAACTGTTTTTT. It encodes CASSSGTATNEKLFF.

In regard to this clone: This specimen includes other DNA sequences encoding the same CDR3. The rearrangement joins TRBV25-1 to TRBJ1-2; a possible D gene is TRBD1 (5 bases). Looked up from germline, CDR1 is MGHDK and CDR2 is SYGVNS. This CDR3 has 13 residues. V was pared by 1 base and J by 6 bases, with 9 bases between. The CDR3 region is CASSEWAGHGYTF. The CDR3 nucleotides are TGTGCCAGCAGTGAATGGGCAGGGCATGGCTACACCTTC.

The chain recombines TRBV19 with TRBJ1-2; D is unresolved. V was trimmed by 2 bases and J by 3 bases, leaving 7 bases between them. The CDR3 runs to 13 residues. Germline loops: CDR1 LNHDA, CDR2 SQIVND (reference sequence). This CDR3 is CASSIIRDYGYTF. As DNA, the CDR3 is TGTGCCAGTAGTATAATACGGGACTATGGCTACACCTTC.

The rearrangement links TRBV5-1 to TRBJ2-5, with 10 nucleotides matching TRBD2. The CDR3 extends over 18 amino acids. V trimming: 7 bases; J trimming: 1 base; junction bases outside the gene matches: 16. Germline values: CDR1 SGHRS, CDR2 YFSETQ. The chain's CDR3 is CASSPAASGGGLQETQYF. CDR3 nucleotides: TGCGCCAGCTCTCCCGCGGCTAGCGGGGGAGGGCTCCAAGAGACCCAGTACTTC.

V gene TRBV11-3 combines with J gene TRBJ1-1; a weak D match, TRBD1 (5 bases). The V and J ends lost 5 bases and 3 bases respectively, with 16 bases between them. The CDR3 has 15 amino acids. CDR1 and CDR2 (germline): SGHNT, YENEEA. The CDR3 protein is CASSRGTLQDTEAFF. CDR3 nucleotides: TGTGCCAGCAGCCGGGGGACTCTCCAGGACACTGAAGCTTTCTTT.

This clone has just a few counts. The chain carries TRBV11-3 and TRBJ1-2, with D maybe TRBD1 (5 bases). The ends were cut back, 5 bases at V and 8 bases at J, with 21 bases in the middle. The V gene's germline CDR1 is SGHNT and CDR2 YENEEA. This CDR3 spans 15 amino acids. The CDR3 protein is CASSLSHKGAGGYTF. The CDR3 region has the DNA TGTGCCAGCAGCCTATCCCACAAAGGGGCGGGGGGCTACACCTTC.

The chain combines TRBV19 with TRBJ1-1; D is undetermined. The germline V gene has CDR1 LNHDA and CDR2 SQIVND (reference sequence). This CDR3 is built from 15 residues. The V gene lost 0 bases and the J gene lost 4 bases, with 12 bases spanning the gap. The CDR3 spells CASSIDGRLGTEAFF. For the CDR3, the DNA is TGTGCCAGTAGTATAGACGGCAGACTGGGCACTGAAGCTTTCTTT.

This clone was seen a few times. The V gene is TRBV5-4, the J gene TRBJ1-2; D unresolved. The CDR3 runs 12 residues. The V gene lost 1 base and the J gene lost 7 bases, with 8 bases spanning the gap. The germline V gene encodes CDR1 SGHNT and CDR2 YYREEE (reference sequence). The CDR3 sequence is CASSLNELGYTF. The CDR3 bases are TGTGCCAGCAGCTTGAATGAACTTGGCTACACCTTC.

The chain links TRBV18 to TRBJ2-2; weak D call: TRBD1 (5 bases). Trimming stripped 6 bases from V and 0 bases from J, with 11 bases between. Germline V gives CDR1 KGHSH, CDR2 LQKENI. The CDR3 extends over 15 amino acids. CDR3 in DNA: TGTGCCAGCTCGCCGACAGAAGCGAACACCGGGGAGCTGTTTTTT. Its translation is CASSPTEANTGELFF. The entire variable domain, with the rest obtained from reference TRBV18 and TRBJ2-2, is as follows: NAGVMQNPRHLVRRRGQEARLRCSPMKGHSHVYWYRQLPEEGLKFMVYLQKENIIDESGMPKERFSAEFPKEGPSILRIQQVVRGDSAAYFCASSPTEANTGELFFGEGSRLTVL.